These 22 T cell receptor beta chains originate from one sample sequenced in a study of blood T cell repertoires in COVID-19. The table came from immunoSEQ multiplex PCR; TCRdb's copy has only in-frame clones and leaves some out. The sample lists fewer than 100,000 clones; approximately 85% were seen once. The sequenced sample was peripheral blood. These TCRs come from a middle-aged man with COVID-19, enrolled during active disease.

This clone was counted once. The chain couples TRBV10-3 to TRBJ1-1; D ambiguous. Germline-derived CDR1 and CDR2 are ENHRY and SYGVKD. The CDR3 runs 16 residues. V dropped 6 bases and J dropped 2 bases, with 19 bases sitting between them. CDR3 residues: CAIRTQSSDINTEAFF. CDR3 DNA sequence: TGTGCCATCAGAACTCAGAGTTCAGACATCAACACTGAAGCTTTCTTT.

This chain connects TRBV14 to TRBJ1-1; 7 nucleotides agree with TRBD1. The V gene's germline CDR1 is SGHDN and CDR2 FVKESK. CDR3 length equals 14 residues. J lost 7 bases, V lost 3 bases, and 8 bases had no gene match. CDR3 coding DNA: TGTGCCAGCAGCCACGGAGGGACAGCGATTGAAGCTTTCTTT. The encoded protein is CASSHGGTAIEAFF.

V gene TRBV5-1 combines with J gene TRBJ2-3, with 8 bases that match TRBD2. The CDR3 extends over 17 amino acids. Trimming at V came to 0 bases and at J to 2 bases, leaving 8 bases not matched to a gene. Per germline, CDR1 SGHRS and CDR2 YFSETQ. The CDR3 sequence is CASSLAALAGNTDTQYF. CDR3 DNA sequence: TGCGCCAGCAGCTTGGCCGCTCTAGCGGGTAACACAGATACGCAGTATTTT.

The chain has TRBV30 and TRBJ1-5, with D tentatively TRBD1 (6 bases). This CDR3 region has 13 residues. The germline V and J ends were trimmed by 2 bases and 6 bases, with 11 bases remaining between them. Germline V gene lookup returns CDR1 GTSNPN and CDR2 SVGIG (reference sequence). DNA of the CDR3: TGTGCCTGGAGTTACAGGGATTTTCAGCCCCAGCATTTT. It is translated as CAWSYRDFQPQHF.

The rearrangement joins TRBV6-6 to TRBJ1-5, with D perhaps matching TRBD1 (6 bases). This CDR3 contains 12 residues. The V gene lost 6 bases and the J gene lost 9 bases, with 12 bases spanning the gap. In germline, CDR1 is MNHNY, CDR2 SVGAGI (reference sequence). CDR3 amino acids: CASRGGGGPQHF. CDR3 bases: TGTGCCAGCAGAGGGGGGGGTGGGCCCCAGCATTTT.

As regards this clone: The junction departs from germline at one end; a sequencing error may be responsible. V gene TRBV28 combines with J gene TRBJ1-2, with D possibly matching TRBD1 (5 bases). The germline gives CDR1 MDHEN, CDR2 SYDVKM. This CDR3 contains 13 residues. Here the CDR3 reads CATSRGRVYGYTF. CDR3 DNA: TGTGCCACCAGTAGGGGCAGGGTCTATGGCTACACCTTC.

The rearrangement joins TRBV9 to TRBJ1-5, with 10 bases fitting TRBD1. The germline gives CDR1 SGDLS, CDR2 YYNGEE. With 0 bases clipped from V and 4 bases from J, the junction kept 1 base outside the gene matches. The CDR3 loop spans 15 amino acids. The CDR3 loop reads CASSVGDRGNQPQHF. CDR3 DNA sequence: TGTGCCAGCAGCGTAGGGGACAGGGGAAATCAGCCCCAGCATTTT.

J is TRBJ1-2 and V is TRBV5-6; D remains unclear. Between the trimmed V and J ends, which lost 4 bases and 6 bases, there was a span of 10 bases. Germline V CDR1 and CDR2: SGHDT, YYEEEE. The CDR3 spans 12 residues. The CDR3 sequence is CASSVDIDGYTF. CDR3 sequence (DNA): TGTGCCAGCAGCGTTGACATAGATGGCTACACCTTC.

This chain uses TRBV6-5 with TRBJ1-1, with a weak D call TRBD1 (6 bases). Germline V lookup: CDR1 MNHEY, CDR2 SVGAGI. The CDR3 runs 12 residues. V was clipped by 5 bases and J by 5 bases, with 9 bases between them. The CDR3 protein is CASSPTGTEAFF. In DNA form, the CDR3 reads TGTGCCAGCAGTCCTACAGGGACTGAAGCTTTCTTT.

CDR3 bases: TGCGCCAGCAGCCGAGGGGTAGGACAGCATGGCTACACCTTC. This sequence encodes CASSRGVGQHGYTF. This chain joins TRBV4-3 and TRBJ1-2; perhaps TRBD1 as D (6 bases). CDR3 size: 14 residues. Germline assignment: CDR1 LGHNA and CDR2 YSLEER. The V end was cut by 4 bases, the J end by 6 bases, with 15 bases between.

This clone was observed a few times. The rearrangement joins TRBV7-3 to TRBJ2-1, with TRBD1 matching over 7 bases. The CDR3 loop spans 15 amino acids. J gave up 5 bases and V 4 bases, and 8 bases lay outside the gene matches. CDR1 is SGHTA and CDR2 is FQGTGA in the germline V gene. The CDR3 region is CASSSVRTGNNEQFF. DNA for the CDR3: TGTGCCAGCAGCTCGGTACGGACAGGAAACAATGAGCAGTTCTTC.

This clone was picked up one time. V gene TRBV5-6 combines with J gene TRBJ2-1; 9 positions match TRBD2. J lost 6 bases, V lost 0 bases, and 7 bases had no gene match. Per the germline V gene, CDR1 is SGHDT and CDR2 is YYEEEE. The CDR3 runs to 16 residues. The CDR3 DNA follows: TGTGCCAGCAGCTTGGTGGCGGGAGGGCTCCCCAATGAGCAGTTCTTC. It yields the protein CASSLVAGGLPNEQFF.

This rearrangement joins TRBV19 to TRBJ2-1; 8 positions match TRBD2. The V gene end was trimmed by 6 bases and the J gene end by 9 bases; junction bases not matched to a gene: 10. The CDR3 extends over 14 amino acids. Germline V gene data show CDR1 as LNHDA and CDR2 as SQIVND (reference sequence). CDR3 nucleotide sequence: TGTGCCAGTAGCGGGCTAGCGGGCCGCGGTGAGCAGTTCTTC. This encodes CASSGLAGRGEQFF.

The gene calls are TRBV19 and TRBJ2-4; 10 nucleotides line up with TRBD2. V was clipped by 4 bases and J by 0 bases; unmatched bases: 6. Germline V gene data show CDR1 as LNHDA and CDR2 as SQIVND (reference sequence). CDR3 length equals 17 residues. CDR3 DNA sequence: TGTGCCAGTAGTACTAGCGGGAGTTCACAAGCCAAAAACATTCAGTACTTC. It encodes CASSTSGSSQAKNIQYF.

The chain carries TRBV6-5 and TRBJ2-7, with D unclear. The V gene's germline CDR1 is MNHEY and CDR2 SVGAGI. This CDR3 is 16 amino acids long. Trimming took off 4 bases at V and 5 bases at J, with 21 bases between the two ends. The CDR3 sequence is CASSSRRSGQVNEQYF. The CDR3 region has the DNA TGTGCCAGCAGTTCCCGGCGAAGTGGGCAGGTAAACGAGCAGTACTTC.

This chain's CDR3 is CSGGQGYEQYF. The CDR3 bases are TGCAGCGGCGGACAGGGCTACGAGCAGTACTTC. The rearrangement links TRBV29-1 to TRBJ2-7, with TRBD1 matching 8 bases. Germline V gives CDR1 SQVTM, CDR2 ANQGSEA. The J segment lost 3 bases and the V segment lost 7 bases, leaving 2 bases of the junction unmatched. This CDR3 contains 11 residues.

The chain links TRBV30 to TRBJ1-6; tentatively, D is TRBD1 (5 bases). The length of the CDR3 is 13 residues. Germline V gene lookup returns CDR1 GTSNPN and CDR2 SVGIG (reference sequence). V dropped 6 bases and J dropped 4 bases, with 10 bases sitting between them. CDR3 loop: CACTTAYNSPLHF. The CDR3 DNA is TGTGCCTGTACGACAGCTTATAATTCACCCCTCCACTTT.

The chain is built from TRBV28 and TRBJ2-4, with TRBD1 as a possible D gene (6 bases). Germline assignment: CDR1 MDHEN and CDR2 SYDVKM. Trimming removed 5 bases at V and 2 bases at J, with 10 bases between. This CDR3 has 14 residues. DNA of the CDR3: TGTGCCAGCAGTAAACAGGGAACCAAAAACATTCAGTACTTC. Its protein product is CASSKQGTKNIQYF.

The chain has TRBV3-1 (or the pseudogene TRBV3-2) and TRBJ2-1; no clear D gene. Trimming took off 6 bases at V and 7 bases at J, with 7 bases between the two ends. Germline CDR1 is LGHDT and CDR2 is YNNKEL (reference sequence). The CDR3 sequence is 11 residues long. CDR3 nucleotides: TGTGCCAGCAGACGGCGGAATGAGCAGTTCTTC. Its translation is CASRRRNEQFF.

The V gene is TRBV28, the J gene TRBJ1-5; D is undetermined. V was clipped by 6 bases and J by 5 bases, with 8 bases between them. The germline gives CDR1 MDHEN, CDR2 SYDVKM. This CDR3 spans 12 amino acids. CDR3 DNA: TGTGCCAGCAGGAGGGATGATCAGCCCCAGCATTTT. It is translated as CASRRDDQPQHF.

V is TRBV28 and J is TRBJ2-7; 12 bases are shared with TRBD2. The V and J ends lost 3 bases and 2 bases, in that order; junction bases with no gene match: 5. This CDR3 comprises 16 residues. The germline V gene encodes CDR1 MDHEN and CDR2 SYDVKM. The CDR3 here is CASSLPASGGAYEQYF. The CDR3 DNA sequence: TGTGCCAGCAGTTTGCCCGCTAGCGGGGGGGCCTACGAGCAGTACTTC. Together with reference TRBV28 and TRBJ2-7, the CDR3 gives the full variable domain: DVKVTQSSRYLVKRTGEKVFLECVQDMDHENMFWYRQDPGLGLRLIYFSYDVKMKEKGDIPEGYSVSREKKERFSLILESASTNQTSMYLCASSLPASGGAYEQYFGPGTRLTVT.

The chain combines TRBV3-1 (or the pseudogene TRBV3-2) with TRBJ1-4, with unresolved D. This CDR3 is built from 16 residues. The germline V and J ends were trimmed by 4 bases and 0 bases, with 12 bases remaining between them. Germline lookup yields CDR1 LGHDT and CDR2 YNNKEL (reference sequence). The CDR3 DNA follows: TGTGCCAGCAGCCTGAACGAGGGCCCAACTAATGAAAAACTGTTTTTT. Translation gives CASSLNEGPTNEKLFF.